This T cell receptor (beta chain) stems from a study of CD8 T cells in Susac syndrome. Random hexamers were used to reverse transcribe the RNA input (about 0.5 to 1 ug). Coverage of TCR beta CDR3 amplification by immunoSEQ multiplex PCR extended to 54 Vbeta and 13 Jbeta. One entry per CDR3 protein, called by TCRdb with MiXCR from the immunoSEQ multiplex PCR reads. The data contain 200,000 to 250,000 distinct CDR3 sequences, approximately 92% of them singletons. Germline CDR1 and CDR2: GTSNPN and SVGIG (reference sequence). This CDR3 has 12 residues. Trimming took 0 bases from V and 6 from J, leaving 8 bases between them. The authors sequenced TCR beta from blood CD8+ and CD4+ T cells. Included as multiple sclerosis controls were treatment-naive patients who had stable or active relapsing-remitting disease. TEMRA cells were FACS-enriched, with CD8+ and CD4+ T cells isolated negatively.

The chain uses TRBV30 and TRBJ1-2; D is ambiguous. Sequencing used CD4+ T cells from PBMCs. The receptor's source is a human donor with multiple sclerosis. CDR3 DNA: TGTGCCTGGAGTGTACGCCTCGATGGCTACACCTTC. It encodes CAWSVRLDGYTF.